Following are 30 T cell receptor beta chains from one sample sequenced in a study of beta chain features in type 1 diabetes (dated by TCRdb to between 2017 and 2018). Beyond this particular receptor, the publication reports: Type 1 diabetes patients showed a moderate but significant shortening of TCRB CDR3 length in all four CD4+ subsets.

These receptors lack a known antigen. Libraries were prepared through the immunoSEQ multiplex PCR assay. The entire isolated RNA was reverse transcribed using the High Capacity cDNA Reverse Transcription Kit, and thus expressed TCRB transcripts were sequenced. TCRdb holds this immuneACCESS table with in-frame rearrangements only. Some clones are missing; in checked studies, unresolved V genes explain under half, and the rest has no known cause. The sample table shows approximately 240,000 clones, and 15% to 20% are seen once. In total, the top ten clones hold 0.085% of the sample. Sequencing was performed on naive CD4+ T cells from blood. The cell subset or site label, read with the paper, signifies: true naive CD4+ T cells. The receptors were sampled from a man aged 30-40 years with type 1 diabetes.

This clone was picked up a small number of times. This chain uses TRBV7-9 with TRBJ1-1; D remains ambiguous. Between the trimmed V and J ends, which lost 8 bases and 0 bases, there was a span of 13 bases. The CDR3 sequence is 14 residues long. Germline CDR1 and CDR2: SEHNR and FQNEAQ (reference sequence). The CDR3 nucleotides read TGTGCCAGCCGCTCAGAGGGCTTGAACACTGAAGCTTTCTTT. Its protein is CASRSEGLNTEAFF.

The chain carries TRBV30 and TRBJ1-5; D ambiguous. Germline values: CDR1 GTSNPN, CDR2 SVGIG (reference sequence). Trimming pared 0 bases from V and 0 bases from J, leaving 12 bases between. The CDR3 spans 16 residues. The CDR3: CAWSVRGRFSNQPQHF. For the CDR3, the DNA is TGTGCCTGGAGTGTACGCGGACGGTTTAGCAATCAGCCCCAGCATTTT.

This clone was seen a handful of times. The chain uses TRBV18 and TRBJ2-3, with D uncertain. CDR1 and CDR2 (germline): KGHSH, LQKENI. The germline V and J ends were trimmed by 0 bases and 2 bases, with 6 bases remaining between them. The CDR3 has 14 amino acids. CDR3 DNA sequence: TGTGCCAGCTCACCACCGTCGTACACAGATACGCAGTATTTT. Its translation is CASSPPSYTDTQYF.

The V call is TRBV7-9, the J call TRBJ1-2; D is uncertain. Between the trimmed V and J ends, which lost 4 bases and 8 bases, there was a span of 11 bases. This CDR3 comprises 12 residues. From germline, CDR1 is SEHNR and CDR2 FQNEAQ (reference sequence). In nucleotides, the CDR3 is TGTGCCAGCAGCTCATCCGCCGGGGGCTACACCTTC. As protein: CASSSSAGGYTF.

There are a few counts of this clone. The gene calls are TRBV6-4 and TRBJ2-3; weak D call: TRBD1 (6 bases). Germline values: CDR1 MRHNA, CDR2 SNTAGT. V shed 6 bases and J shed 5 bases, with 15 bases lying between them. The CDR3 runs to 14 residues. CDR3 loop: CASSLSTGLDTQYF. DNA of the CDR3: TGTGCCAGCAGCCTCTCGACAGGCCTAGATACGCAGTATTTT.

This sequence joins TRBV15 and TRBJ1-5; the D is unclear. This CDR3 has 14 residues. CDR1 and CDR2 from the germline V gene are LNHNV and YYDKDF (reference sequence). Deletions cut 8 bases from V and 3 bases from J, with 14 bases between. CDR3 DNA: TGTGCCACCCGGGCCGTTTCGACCAATCAGCCCCAGCATTTT. Protein sequence: CATRAVSTNQPQHF.

A word on this clone: At the DNA level, this CDR3 is encoded by other sequences in the same sample as well. The chain uses TRBV29-1 and TRBJ2-3; D remains unclear. The CDR3 is 10 amino acids. V lost 5 bases, J lost 4 bases, and 4 bases lay in between. Germline V CDR1 and CDR2: SQVTM, ANQGSEA. The CDR3 here is CSVLADTQYF. The CDR3, as DNA: TGCAGCGTTCTCGCAGATACGCAGTATTTT.

This clone was observed a few times. The chain carries TRBV5-1 and TRBJ2-1; 8 nucleotides align to TRBD1. The CDR3 covers 17 residues. Germline loops: CDR1 SGHRS, CDR2 YFSETQ. With V trimmed by 1 base and J by 6 bases, 12 bases remained unmatched. CDR3 amino acids: CASSLFRGRIPSNEQFF. The CDR3 DNA reads as TGCGCCAGCAGCTTGTTCAGGGGGCGAATCCCGAGCAATGAGCAGTTCTTC.

This clone was detected only a few times. The chain couples TRBV7-9 to TRBJ1-2; 8 bases agree with TRBD1. Germline assignment: CDR1 SEHNR and CDR2 FQNEAQ (reference sequence). Trimming took 3 bases from V and 0 from J; bases not matched to a gene: 0. This CDR3 is 14 amino acids long. The CDR3 sequence is CASSLTGANYGYTF. The CDR3 DNA follows: TGTGCCAGCAGCTTGACAGGGGCTAACTATGGCTACACCTTC. The full variable domain, completed using reference TRBV7-9 and TRBJ1-2, is DTGVSQNPRHKITKRGQNVTFRCDPISEHNRLYWYRQTLGQGPEFLTYFQNEAQLEKSRLLSDRFSAERPKGSFSTLEIQRTEQGDSAMYLCASSLTGANYGYTFGSGTRLTVV.

The chain recombines TRBV20-1 with TRBJ2-1; the D is unclear. The V gene lost 5 bases and the J gene lost 9 bases, with 11 bases spanning the gap. Germline V CDR1 and CDR2: DFQATT, SNEGSKA (reference sequence). This CDR3 comprises 11 residues. The CDR3 nucleotides are TGCAGTGCTCCTTCGCGACTTGAGCAGTTCTTC. Translated: CSAPSRLEQFF.

The gene calls are TRBV7-2 and TRBJ2-3, with 11 bases lining up with TRBD2. The length of the CDR3 is 15 residues. V was clipped by 6 bases and J by 8 bases; unmatched bases: 10. Germline V CDR1 and CDR2: SGHTA, FQGNSA. The CDR3 nucleotides are TGTGCCAGCAGACCCATAGCGGGAGGGACAACTACGCAGTATTTT. Translation gives CASRPIAGGTTTQYF.

The chain combines TRBV6-6 with TRBJ2-7; the D is unclear. Germline V gene sequence: CDR1 MNHNY, CDR2 SVGAGI (reference sequence). Trimming shortened V by 10 bases and J by 4 bases, and 14 bases separated the two germline ends. The CDR3 is 12 residues long. Written as DNA, the CDR3 is TGTGCCACCAGCCTGGGCCTTTACGAGCAGTACTTC. This encodes CATSLGLYEQYF.

The V gene is TRBV9, the J gene TRBJ2-7; possible D gene TRBD1, 5 bases. V was pared by 4 bases and J by 1 base, with 12 bases between. Germline assignment: CDR1 SGDLS and CDR2 YYNGEE. This CDR3 has 14 amino acids. The CDR3 sequence is CASSPVPGSYEQYF. For the CDR3, the DNA is TGTGCCAGCAGCCCCGTGCCAGGGTCCTACGAGCAGTACTTC.

The rearrangement links TRBV4-2 to TRBJ1-1; 9 bases line up with TRBD1. This CDR3 region has 16 residues. V shed 1 base and J 1 base; nucleotides not matched to a gene: 4. CDR1 and CDR2 (germline): LGHNA, YNFKEQ. The CDR3 DNA reads TGTGCCAGCAGCCAAGTACAGGGGGCATGGAACACTGAAGCTTTCTTT. This sequence encodes CASSQVQGAWNTEAFF.

The gene calls are TRBV15 and TRBJ1-1; maybe TRBD1 (6 bases). CDR3 length: 15 amino acids. The V gene's germline CDR1 is LNHNV and CDR2 YYDKDF (reference sequence). The V and J ends lost 2 bases and 5 bases respectively, with 15 bases between them. CDR3 sequence: CATSRTEGGQTEAFF. The CDR3 bases are TGTGCCACCAGCAGAACTGAAGGTGGACAGACTGAAGCTTTCTTT.

The CDR3 coding sequence is TGTGCCAGCGGGAGGGTTGGGGATACGCAGTATTTT. Its translation is CASGRVGDTQYF. The chain employs TRBV6-5 and TRBJ2-3; 7 bases line up with TRBD2. The germline V gene has CDR1 MNHEY and CDR2 SVGAGI. CDR3 size: 12 residues. Losses at the gene ends were 8 bases for V and 6 bases for J; bases not matched to a gene: 5.

The J gene is TRBJ2-6, the V gene TRBV5-1; D is possibly TRBD1 (5 bases). CDR1 is SGHRS and CDR2 is YFSETQ in the germline V gene. Trimming shortened V by 4 bases and J by 2 bases, and 16 bases separated the two germline ends. This CDR3 region has 17 residues. The CDR3 spells CASSVLAQGTGANVLTF. The CDR3 DNA reads TGCGCCAGCAGCGTCCTGGCCCAGGGAACTGGGGCCAACGTCCTGACTTTC.

This chain joins TRBV29-1 and TRBJ2-1, with 7 bases that match TRBD1. With V trimmed by 6 bases and J by 4 bases, 0 bases remained unmatched. The germline V gene has CDR1 SQVTM and CDR2 ANQGSEA. The CDR3 is made up of 11 amino acids. CDR3 nucleotide sequence: TGCAGCGTCAGGGGGTACAATGAGCAGTTCTTC. It is translated as CSVRGYNEQFF.

This clone was detected a few times. V gene TRBV30 combines with J gene TRBJ1-1; D remains ambiguous. This CDR3 has 11 residues. CDR1 and CDR2 (germline): GTSNPN, SVGIG (reference sequence). The CDR3 here is CSVGLNTEAFF. The CDR3 DNA sequence: TGTTCCGTTGGGTTGAACACTGAAGCTTTCTTT.

J is TRBJ1-5 and V is TRBV7-2, with a weak D call TRBD1 (6 bases). The V end lost 4 bases, the J end lost 2 bases, and 9 bases lay between the germline ends. The CDR3 length is 14 residues. Germline loops: CDR1 SGHTA, CDR2 FQGNSA. DNA for the CDR3: TGTGCCAGCAGCTCCAGGGGTGGCAATCAGCCCCAGCATTTT. This translates into CASSSRGGNQPQHF.

The chain combines TRBV7-2 with TRBJ2-7, with D perhaps matching TRBD1 (6 bases). The CDR3 contains 13 residues. The V gene lost 2 bases and the J gene lost 3 bases, with 8 bases spanning the gap. In germline, CDR1 is SGHTA, CDR2 FQGNSA. The CDR3 sequence is CASSLSQGYEQYF. Written as DNA, the CDR3 is TGTGCCAGCAGCTTATCACAGGGCTACGAGCAGTACTTC.

The chain has TRBV30 and TRBJ2-3; a possible D gene is TRBD2 (6 bases). Germline CDR1 reads GTSNPN; CDR2 reads SVGIG (reference sequence). This CDR3 spans 14 amino acids. Trimming took 5 bases from V and 2 from J, leaving 14 bases between them. The CDR3 DNA reads as TGTGCCTGGGGGACTTTGCTAATCACAGATACGCAGTATTTT. Its translation is CAWGTLLITDTQYF.

This clone showed up just a few times. V usage is TRBV27 and J usage is TRBJ2-7; 7 bases map to TRBD2. This CDR3 is built from 15 residues. The V and J ends lost 7 bases and 0 bases, in that order; junction bases with no gene match: 9. CDR1 and CDR2 from the germline V gene are MNHEY and SMNVEV (reference sequence). Written as DNA, the CDR3 is TGTGCCAGCAAGTCTTCGGGACTAAACTCCTACGAGCAGTACTTC. It yields the protein CASKSSGLNSYEQYF.

There are a few counts of this clone. The chain carries TRBV6-6 and TRBJ2-1, with D perhaps TRBD2 (6 bases). The V gene lost 5 bases and the J gene lost 4 bases, with 12 bases spanning the gap. The CDR3 contains 14 residues. CDR1 MNHNY and CDR2 SVGAGI come from the germline V gene (reference sequence). CDR3 sequence: CASSPWDSYNEQFF. CDR3 nucleotides: TGTGCCAGCAGTCCTTGGGACTCTTACAATGAGCAGTTCTTC.

This clone was counted between two and nine times. The CDR3 sequence: CSVGTSGWNEQFF. CDR3 nucleotides: TGCAGCGTGGGGACTAGCGGGTGGAATGAGCAGTTCTTC. This chain joins TRBV29-1 and TRBJ2-1; TRBD2 matches 12 bases. The CDR3 spans 13 residues. The V segment lost 6 bases and the J segment 7 bases; nucleotides outside the gene matches: 4. CDR1 is SQVTM, CDR2 ANQGSEA, per germline.

In its sample, this clone was seen a few times. V and J are TRBV5-1 and TRBJ2-7; D gene ambiguous. This CDR3 has 12 amino acids. The V gene's germline CDR1 is SGHRS and CDR2 YFSETQ. Trimming cost V 0 bases and J 3 bases, with 4 bases left between them. CDR3: CASSLAFYEQYF. CDR3 nucleotide sequence: TGCGCCAGCAGCTTGGCCTTCTACGAGCAGTACTTC.

The rearrangement links TRBV30 to TRBJ1-2; 7 positions match TRBD1. CDR1 and CDR2 from the germline V gene are GTSNPN and SVGIG (reference sequence). The CDR3 has 14 amino acids. Unmatched junction bases numbered 8, after V lost 3 bases and J lost 4 bases. The CDR3 is CAWRPGQAGYGYTF. DNA for the CDR3: TGTGCCTGGAGACCAGGACAGGCTGGCTATGGCTACACCTTC. The complete variable domain, with remaining parts taken from reference TRBV30 and TRBJ1-2, reads SQTIHQWPATLVQPVGSPLSLECTVEGTSNPNLYWYRQAAGRGLQLLFYSVGIGQISSEVPQNLSASRPQDRQFILSSKKLLLSDSGFYLCAWRPGQAGYGYTFGSGTRLTVV.

This clone occurred a few times. This rearrangement joins TRBV6-1 to TRBJ2-7; 7 bases line up with TRBD1. V lost 5 bases to trimming and J lost 3 bases; unmatched junction nucleotides: 1. CDR3 length: 12 amino acids. The germline gives CDR1 MNHNS, CDR2 SASEGT. CDR3 sequence (DNA): TGTGCCAGCAGTCGACAGGGCTACGAGCAGTACTTC. Its translation is CASSRQGYEQYF.

This clone has a handful of counts. The chain uses TRBV14 and TRBJ2-3; 14 bases map to TRBD2. After removal of 4 bases from V and 6 bases from J, the junction contained 6 bases not matched to a gene. Germline values: CDR1 SGHDN, CDR2 FVKESK. The CDR3 sequence is 16 residues long. The DNA of the CDR3 is TGTGCCAGCAGCCTGGGACTAGCGGGAGCAAAGGATACGCAGTATTTT. It encodes CASSLGLAGAKDTQYF.

This clone was seen more than once but under ten times. The rearrangement joins TRBV7-2 to TRBJ2-3; possible D gene TRBD1, 6 bases. There are 15 residues in the CDR3. Germline V gene lookup returns CDR1 SGHTA and CDR2 FQGNSA. V shed 7 bases and J shed 3 bases, with 17 bases lying between them. The chain's CDR3 is CASTAANRATDTQYF. The DNA for the CDR3 is TGTGCCAGCACCGCGGCGAACAGGGCGACAGATACGCAGTATTTT.